These 18 T cell receptor beta chains originate from one sample sequenced in a study of blood T cell repertoires in COVID-19 (dated by TCRdb to 2018 to 2020). Library prep was done by the immunoSEQ multiplex PCR assay. In its TCRdb copy, this immuneACCESS table keeps in-frame sequences only and misses some clones. Where compared with another copy, unresolved V genes explain less than half of these, and the others have no known cause. The sample table holds over 110,000 clones, of which 65% to 80% were seen once. The ten largest clones represent less than 2% of the sample. The sample consisted of peripheral blood. Every receptor here comes from a woman aged 60-75 years with acute or convalescent COVID-19.

This clone was recorded a few times. The V and J genes are TRBV9 and TRBJ2-7; the D is unclear. Germline assignment: CDR1 SGDLS and CDR2 YYNGEE. V gave up 3 bases and J gave up 5 bases, with 12 bases separating them. The CDR3 is 13 amino acids. The CDR3 DNA sequence: TGTGCCAGCAGCGATAGGTCAGGCCACGAGCAGTACTTC. This sequence encodes CASSDRSGHEQYF.

This chain uses TRBV28 with TRBJ1-1; maybe TRBD1 (5 bases). V was cut by 2 bases and J by 0 bases, with 10 bases left in between. The CDR3 runs 15 residues. Germline loops: CDR1 MDHEN, CDR2 SYDVKM. The CDR3 sequence is CASSLNRGMNTEAFF. Written as DNA, the CDR3 is TGTGCCAGCAGTTTAAACCGGGGGATGAACACTGAAGCTTTCTTT.

V and J are TRBV12-3 or TRBV12-4 and TRBJ1-1; no clear D. This CDR3 has 13 amino acids. V dropped 5 bases and J dropped 5 bases, with 12 bases sitting between them. CDR3 region: CASSLLRDTEAFF. CDR3 in DNA: TGTGCCAGCAGTCTCCTGCGGGATACTGAAGCTTTCTTT.

The chain couples TRBV6-2 or TRBV6-3 to TRBJ2-1, with D possibly being TRBD1 (6 bases). The germline V gene encodes CDR1 MNHEY and CDR2 SVGEGT. Trimming stripped 6 bases from V and 10 bases from J, with 10 bases between. The CDR3 length is 11 residues. CDR3 loop: CASSPTGEQFF. The CDR3 DNA follows: TGTGCCAGCAGCCCTACAGGGGAGCAGTTCTTC.

The chain couples TRBV28 to TRBJ2-1; 8 positions agree with TRBD2. Per germline, CDR1 MDHEN and CDR2 SYDVKM. J gave up 8 bases and V 6 bases, and 21 bases lay outside the gene matches. The CDR3 is 18 amino acids. Written as DNA, the CDR3 is TGTGCCAGCAGGCTTGGAATAGCGGGGAGGGGACGGTGGTATGAGCAGTTCTTC. It yields the protein CASRLGIAGRGRWYEQFF.

CDR3 region: CAISKTGAPDTEAFF. CDR3 bases: TGTGCCATCAGTAAGACAGGGGCGCCCGACACTGAAGCTTTCTTT. The chain uses TRBV10-3 and TRBJ1-1, with 8 bases lining up with TRBD1. The J segment lost 3 bases and the V segment lost 5 bases, leaving 8 bases of the junction unmatched. The CDR3 extends over 15 amino acids. The germline V gene encodes CDR1 ENHRY and CDR2 SYGVKD.

This chain uses TRBV3-1 (or the pseudogene TRBV3-2) with TRBJ2-1; TRBD2 matches at 9 bases. J was trimmed by 4 bases and V by 5 bases; bases with no gene match: 9. Germline assignment: CDR1 LGHDT and CDR2 YNNKEL (reference sequence). CDR3 size: 16 residues. The CDR3 reads CASSGVKGLAYNEQFF. In DNA, the CDR3 is TGTGCCAGCAGCGGGGTCAAGGGACTAGCTTACAATGAGCAGTTCTTC.

This CDR3 reads CASSADSPGDYGYTF. The CDR3 nucleotides read TGTGCCAGCAGTGCCGACAGCCCAGGAGACTATGGCTACACCTTC. The V gene is TRBV27, the J gene TRBJ1-2, with D tentatively TRBD1 (5 bases). Germline V gene data show CDR1 as MNHEY and CDR2 as SMNVEV (reference sequence). The CDR3 contains 15 residues. Trimming took 5 bases from V and 3 from J, leaving 16 bases between them.

V and J are TRBV5-1 and TRBJ1-3, with 7 bases matching TRBD1. The CDR3 sequence is 15 residues long. V shed 9 bases and J 2 bases; nucleotides not matched to a gene: 11. Germline CDR1 reads SGHRS; CDR2 reads YFSETQ. This CDR3 reads CATTQGDSTGNTIYF. In nucleotides, the CDR3 is TGCGCCACCACTCAGGGGGATTCCACTGGAAACACCATATATTTT.

This chain connects TRBV11-3 to TRBJ2-1; TRBD2 matches 8 bases. With V trimmed by 7 bases and J by 10 bases, 12 bases remained unmatched. Germline lookup yields CDR1 SGHNT and CDR2 YENEEA. CDR3 length: 14 residues. The CDR3 here is CASTPGGETGEQFF. For the CDR3, the DNA is TGTGCCAGCACCCCCGGGGGGGAAACTGGCGAGCAGTTCTTC.

The chain uses TRBV7-8 and TRBJ1-5; maybe TRBD1 (6 bases). The CDR3 spans 14 residues. Trimming shortened V by 5 bases and J by 0 bases, and 8 bases separated the two germline ends. Germline V lookup: CDR1 SGHVS, CDR2 FQNEAQ. The CDR3 DNA reads TGTGCCAGCAGCGGACAGTATAGCAATCAGCCCCAGCATTTT. Protein: CASSGQYSNQPQHF.

In its sample, this clone was seen a few times. Germline is not matched at one junction end, which may reflect a read error. The chain recombines TRBV28 with TRBJ2-7; 9 bases map to TRBD2. The CDR3 extends over 15 amino acids. Germline V gene data show CDR1 as MDHEN and CDR2 as SYDVKM. The DNA for the CDR3 is TGTGCCAGCAGTCTTAGAGGGAGTAGGGAGCGGGAGGTAAACTTC. Its translation: CASSLRGSREREVNF. Looking up the rest from reference TRBV28 and TRBJ2-7 gives the full variable domain: DVKVTQSSRYLVKRTGEKVFLECVQDMDHENMFWYRQDPGLGLRLIYFSYDVKMKEKGDIPEGYSVSREKKERFSLILESASTNQTSMYLCASSLRGSREREVNFGPGTRLTVT.

This sequence joins TRBV7-8 and TRBJ2-7, with TRBD1 matching 8 bases. CDR3 length: 16 residues. Germline trimming cut 5 bases from V and 3 bases from J; bases unmatched to any gene: 12. Germline V gives CDR1 SGHVS, CDR2 FQNEAQ. The chain's CDR3 is CASSRAGTGLFYEQYF. CDR3 DNA sequence: TGTGCCAGCAGCCGAGCTGGGACAGGACTTTTCTACGAGCAGTACTTC.

V gene TRBV14 combines with J gene TRBJ2-1, with TRBD1 as a possible D gene (6 bases). The V gene lost 1 base and the J gene lost 0 bases, with 16 bases spanning the gap. CDR1 and CDR2 (germline): SGHDN, FVKESK. This CDR3 region has 18 residues. CDR3 in DNA: TGTGCCAGCAGCCAAGGCGGGCAGGGGCCGAGCTCCTACAATGAGCAGTTCTTC. Its translation: CASSQGGQGPSSYNEQFF.

The gene calls are TRBV9 and TRBJ1-6; 7 bases are shared with TRBD1. The CDR3 contains 16 residues. Germline V gene lookup returns CDR1 SGDLS and CDR2 YYNGEE. J was trimmed by 7 bases and V by 0 bases; bases with no gene match: 7. The DNA for the CDR3 is TGTGCCAGCAGCGTAGACCCGACAGGGTACAATTCACCCCTCCACTTT. This encodes CASSVDPTGYNSPLHF.

This clone was picked up one time. V is TRBV28 and J is TRBJ2-7; possibly TRBD2 for D (5 bases). V was pared by 2 bases and J by 6 bases, with 8 bases between. This CDR3 comprises 12 residues. The germline CDR1 and CDR2 sequences are MDHEN and SYDVKM. The CDR3 nucleotides are TGTGCCAGCAGTTTAATCGGAGGCGAGCAGTACTTC. It specifies CASSLIGGEQYF.

The chain has TRBV7-6 and TRBJ2-7; 8 bases are shared with TRBD1. The CDR3 is 16 amino acids. Germline V gives CDR1 SGHVS, CDR2 FNYEAQ. The junction had 11 bases not matched to a gene; V was cut back by 5 bases and J by 2 bases. CDR3 in amino acids: CASSPALTGATYEQYF. The CDR3 coding sequence is TGTGCCAGCAGCCCAGCCTTGACAGGGGCGACCTACGAGCAGTACTTC.

V is TRBV28 and J is TRBJ2-7; no definite D call. V dropped 2 bases and J dropped 6 bases, with 11 bases sitting between them. The V gene's germline CDR1 is MDHEN and CDR2 SYDVKM. This CDR3 has 13 residues. CDR3 residues: CASSLNSRLEQYF. As DNA, the CDR3 is TGTGCCAGCAGTTTAAACAGCCGCCTCGAGCAGTACTTC.